Listed here is a single TCR beta chain. The sample comes from a study of low-dose radiotherapy and immunotherapy resistance in tumors. About the research overall: Patients of Cohort 1 had 0.5 Gy fractions every 2 weeks, which summed to 6.5 Gy. Intravenous cyclophosphamide at 200 mg/m2 preceded radiation and immunotherapy by one day, every two weeks. Patients were treated with intravenous nivolumab at 240 mg every two weeks and were also dosed with ipilimumab at 1 mg/kg every six weeks.

The treatment that donors received included nivolumab, ipilimumab, aspirin, low-dose cyclophosphamide and low-dose radiotherapy. Covering alpha and beta chains, TRAV- and TRBV-specific primers were used for the first-strand cDNA. TCRs underwent 15 to 25 PCR cycles of amplification with a constant-region primer and V-primer adapter. Via MiXCR, TCRdb re-called the reads, giving one row per CDR3 protein. The sample lists about 9,800 distinct CDR3 sequences; approximately 72% were seen once. The receptor's source is a human donor with advanced metastatic prostate, ovarian, gallbladder or colorectal cancer (not recorded which). This table probably holds off-target reads from a library built for another chain.

CDR3 nucleotide sequence: TGTGCCATCAGTAACCGCGGAGCGGGTTCACCCCTCCACTTT. Translated: CAISNRGAGSPLHF. The chain recombines TRBV10-3 with TRBJ1-6; no definite D call. CDR3 length: 14 residues. Trimming removed 5 bases at V and 9 bases at J, with 14 bases between. Germline V gene data show CDR1 as ENHRY and CDR2 as SYGVKD.